This T cell receptor (beta chain) was obtained from a study of early T cells in non-severe SARS-CoV-2 infection. Turning to the study itself: The input, bulk RNA from unsorted whole blood, was sequenced, and chains were unpaired.

This clonotype was observed a handful of times. Individual cDNA molecules received unique molecular identifiers during library preparation. TCRdb recomputed calls from the 5' RACE reads with MiXCR, one row per CDR3 protein. The table lists some 87,000 distinct CDR3 sequences, 9% to 14% of them singletons. This CDR3 spans 15 amino acids. V lost 3 bases, J lost 7 bases, and 4 bases stayed unmatched. Germline V CDR1 and CDR2: SGHNT, YYREEE (reference sequence). The TCR comes from an adult who was a healthcare worker with PCR-confirmed SARS-CoV-2 infection or an uninfected control (not recorded which). The chain is built from TRBV5-4 and TRBJ1-6; 10 bases match TRBD1. Input material: whole blood. The CDR3 loop reads CASSSPGQGNSPLHF. CDR3 nucleotide sequence: TGTGCCAGCAGCTCCCCGGGACAGGGGAATTCACCCCTCCACTTT.